This TCR beta chain was documented in a study of blood T cell repertoires in COVID-19. Some clones are missing from TCRdb's copy, which holds only in-frame ones; the method was immunoSEQ multiplex PCR. Here the sample spans about 200,000 clones, around 86% being singletons. CDR3 length equals 12 residues. Deletions cut 3 bases from V and 4 bases from J, with 4 bases between. The chain links TRBV12-3 or TRBV12-4 to TRBJ1-5; no clear D gene. Sequencing was carried out using peripheral blood. The receptor comes from a woman aged 50 to 60 with COVID-19, enrolled during active disease. CDR3 region: CASSFSNQPQHF. The CDR3 DNA sequence: TGTGCCAGCAGTTTTAGTAATCAGCCCCAGCATTTT.